The 15 T cell receptor beta chains in this list originate from one sample, sequenced in a study of T cells in Graves' hyperthyroidism and ophthalmopathy. RNA transcripts gave rise to amplified TCR beta CDR3 regions. The TCR CDR3 was amplified in a first-round RT-PCR using the HTBI primer set. TCRdb reanalysed the multiplex PCR reads using MiXCR and keeps one entry per CDR3 protein. The sample has around 440,000 distinct CDR3 sequences; approximately 15% are singletons. Material for sequencing was blood. The source is a woman aged 18-29 years with Graves' hyperthyroidism.

In this sample, this clonotype turned up a few times. V usage is TRBV7-2 and J usage is TRBJ2-4; TRBD2 matches at 7 bases. Trimming took 1 base from V and 3 from J; bases not matched to a gene: 15. CDR3 length equals 19 residues. Germline loops: CDR1 SGHTA, CDR2 FQGNSA. CDR3 sequence reads: CASSLDYFRREKVKNIQYF. DNA for the CDR3: TGTGCCAGCAGCTTAGATTATTTTAGGCGGGAGAAGGTCAAAAACATTCAGTACTTC.

This clonotype was counted many times. The chain is built from TRBV20-1 and TRBJ2-3; 8 nucleotides match TRBD2. Germline V gene sequence: CDR1 DFQATT, CDR2 SNEGSKA (reference sequence). J gave up 5 bases and V 2 bases, and 0 bases lay outside the gene matches. The CDR3 is made up of 12 amino acids. CDR3 in amino acids: CSARLAGDTQYF. The CDR3 bases are TGCAGTGCTAGACTAGCGGGAGATACGCAGTATTTT.

This clonotype was counted a few times. V is TRBV7-9 and J is TRBJ1-1; no reliable D call. V was pared by 9 bases and J by 0 bases, with 11 bases between. This CDR3 has 13 residues. CDR1 SEHNR and CDR2 FQNEAQ come from the germline V gene (reference sequence). In DNA form, the CDR3 reads TGTGCCAGTACAGCTTTTGTGAACACTGAAGCTTTCTTT. It yields the protein CASTAFVNTEAFF.

This rearrangement joins TRBV12-3 or TRBV12-4 to TRBJ2-3, with a tentative D call TRBD2 (7 bases). V gave up 5 bases and J gave up 4 bases, with 22 bases separating them. The CDR3 is 17 residues long. The CDR3: CASSPRARGGGPDTQYF. The CDR3, as DNA: TGTGCCAGCAGTCCCCGTGCAAGAGGGGGGGGCCCAGATACGCAGTATTTT.

The gene calls are TRBV7-9 and TRBJ2-7; D gene uncertain. From germline, CDR1 is SEHNR and CDR2 FQNEAQ (reference sequence). The CDR3 runs to 12 residues. V lost 6 bases, J lost 4 bases, and 10 bases lay in between. CDR3 residues: CASSPRRYEQYF. The CDR3 nucleotides read TGTGCCAGCAGTCCCAGACGATACGAGCAGTACTTC.

The table lists this clonotype with many counts. The chain joins TRBV5-1 to TRBJ2-1, with TRBD1 matching over 8 bases. The trim removed 3 bases at V and 3 bases at J, leaving 8 bases unmatched. Germline-derived CDR1 and CDR2 are SGHRS and YFSETQ. The CDR3 is 16 residues long. The CDR3, as DNA: TGCGCCAGCAGCTCATTACAGGGGGAGAGCTACAATGAGCAGTTCTTC. This gives the protein CASSSLQGESYNEQFF.

The chain is built from TRBV3-1 and TRBJ2-7; no reliable D call. The ends were cut back, 0 bases at V and 6 bases at J, with 12 bases in the middle. This CDR3 is 14 amino acids long. The germline CDR1 and CDR2 sequences are LGHDT and YNNKEL (reference sequence). The CDR3 region is CASSQDLLGGEQYF. In DNA form, the CDR3 reads TGTGCCAGCAGCCAAGATCTCCTGGGCGGCGAGCAGTACTTC.

This chain links TRBV12-3 or TRBV12-4 with TRBJ2-7; 10 bases line up with TRBD2. The CDR3 has 18 amino acids. The trim removed 3 bases at V and 3 bases at J, leaving 14 bases unmatched. The CDR3 region is CASSFFLAGAVGGYEQYF. For the CDR3, the DNA is TGTGCCAGCAGTTTTTTCCTAGCGGGAGCTGTGGGCGGCTACGAGCAGTACTTC.

This sequence joins TRBV3-1 and TRBJ2-3; D uncertain. The ends were cut back, 0 bases at V and 2 bases at J, with 9 bases in the middle. Per germline, CDR1 LGHDT and CDR2 YNNKEL (reference sequence). The CDR3 consists of 15 residues. The CDR3 protein is CASSQDTGSTDTQYF. CDR3 DNA sequence: TGTGCCAGCAGCCAAGATACCGGTTCCACAGATACGCAGTATTTT.

This clonotype was picked up a small number of times. The chain carries TRBV7-2 and TRBJ2-7; 9 nucleotides align to TRBD1. Looked up from germline, CDR1 is SGHTA and CDR2 is FQGNSA. After removal of 5 bases from V and 5 bases from J, the junction contained 7 bases not matched to a gene. This CDR3 is 14 amino acids long. In DNA form, the CDR3 reads TGTGCCAGCAGCCGCGCCGGGACAGGGAACGAGCAGTACTTC. Amino acids: CASSRAGTGNEQYF.

This clonotype was seen ten or more times. This rearrangement joins TRBV3-1 to TRBJ1-1; D unclear. The V end lost 3 bases, the J end lost 1 base, and 12 bases lay between the germline ends. In germline, CDR1 is LGHDT, CDR2 YNNKEL (reference sequence). The CDR3 totals 15 residues. CDR3 coding DNA: TGTGCCAGCAGCCAGTATGCACGGGAGAACACTGAAGCTTTCTTT. It yields the protein CASSQYARENTEAFF.

This clonotype appeared many times. The chain has TRBV12-3 or TRBV12-4 and TRBJ2-5, with 9 bases that match TRBD2. V shed 4 bases, J shed 4 bases, and the junction held 4 bases outside the gene matches. This CDR3 region has 14 residues. CDR3 bases: TGTGCCAGCAGTTCTCAAGCGGGAGGAGAGACCCAGTACTTC. Translated: CASSSQAGGETQYF.

This clonotype occurred a few times. This sequence joins TRBV27 and TRBJ2-1; D not resolved. Germline CDR1 and CDR2: MNHEY and SMNVEV (reference sequence). V was shortened by 6 bases and J by 7 bases, with 10 bases between the two germline ends. The CDR3 sequence is 12 residues long. The CDR3 spells CASRATVNEQFF. The CDR3 bases are TGTGCCAGCAGGGCGACGGTAAATGAGCAGTTCTTC.

This clonotype was recorded at least ten times. The chain is built from TRBV2 and TRBJ2-3; D uncertain. The CDR3 length is 14 residues. The V gene's germline CDR1 is SNHLY and CDR2 FYNNEI. Trimming shortened V by 6 bases and J by 3 bases, and 13 bases separated the two germline ends. CDR3 in DNA: TGTGCCAGCAGCGCAGCTGGCATTACAGATACGCAGTATTTT. Encoded protein: CASSAAGITDTQYF.

The chain carries TRBV19 and TRBJ2-5; possibly TRBD1 for D (5 bases). With 7 bases removed from V and 1 base from J, the gap between germline ends came to 19 bases. Germline CDR1 and CDR2: LNHDA and SQIVND (reference sequence). The CDR3 sequence is 16 residues long. The CDR3 DNA is TGTGCCAGTAAAGGTGGACACCCGAACCCCCAAGAGACCCAGTACTTC. This codes for CASKGGHPNPQETQYF.